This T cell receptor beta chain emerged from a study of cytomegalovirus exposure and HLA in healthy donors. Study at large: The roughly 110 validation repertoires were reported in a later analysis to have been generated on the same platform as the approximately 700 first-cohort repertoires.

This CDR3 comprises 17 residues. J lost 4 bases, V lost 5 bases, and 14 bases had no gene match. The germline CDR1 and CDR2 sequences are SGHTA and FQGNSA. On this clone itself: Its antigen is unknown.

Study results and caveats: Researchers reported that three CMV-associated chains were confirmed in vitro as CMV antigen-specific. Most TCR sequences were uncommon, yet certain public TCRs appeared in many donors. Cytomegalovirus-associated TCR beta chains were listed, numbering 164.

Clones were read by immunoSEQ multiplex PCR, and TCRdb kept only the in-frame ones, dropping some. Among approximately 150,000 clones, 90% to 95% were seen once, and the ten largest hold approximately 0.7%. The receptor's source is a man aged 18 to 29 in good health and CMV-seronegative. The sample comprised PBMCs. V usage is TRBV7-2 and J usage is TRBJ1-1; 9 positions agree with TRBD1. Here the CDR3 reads CASSPEDRGRFGTEAFF. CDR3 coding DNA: TGTGCCAGCAGCCCGGAGGACAGGGGAAGATTCGGCACTGAAGCTTTCTTT. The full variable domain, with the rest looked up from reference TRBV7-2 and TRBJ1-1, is GAGVSQSPSNKVTEKGKDVELRCDPISGHTALYWYRQSLGQGLEFLIYFQGNSAPDKSGLPSDRFSAERTGGSVSTLTIQRTQQEDSAVYLCASSPEDRGRFGTEAFFGQGTRLTVV.